The next 19 T cell receptor beta chains were all read from a single sample in a study of T cells in localized non-small cell lung cancer. The method was immunoSEQ multiplex PCR; TCRdb's version includes in-frame clones alone and lacks a portion of them. Among over 45,000 clones listed, 77% were seen once. The sequencing here drew on peripheral blood, taken before any cancer treatment. These TCRs come from a man aged 40-75 years with stage I squamous cell lung carcinoma.

The gene calls are TRBV25-1 and TRBJ1-4; D is perhaps TRBD1 (5 bases). Deletions cut 7 bases from V and 8 bases from J, with 14 bases between. The CDR3 is 13 residues long. Germline CDR1 MGHDK, CDR2 SYGVNS. CDR3 region: CASKSGRQEKLFF. CDR3 bases: TGTGCCAGCAAGTCAGGGCGTCAAGAAAAACTGTTTTTT.

The rearrangement joins TRBV7-6 to TRBJ2-3; TRBD1 matches at 7 bases. The CDR3 has 15 residues. V gave up 5 bases and J gave up 1 base; unmatched junction bases: 6. The germline gives CDR1 SGHVS, CDR2 FNYEAQ. CDR3 coding DNA: TGTGCCAGCAGCAAAGCAACAGGGGGCACAGATACGCAGTATTTT. Translating gives CASSKATGGTDTQYF.

The chain carries TRBV29-1 and TRBJ2-7, with TRBD2 as a possible D gene (7 bases). This CDR3 contains 13 residues. CDR1 is SQVTM and CDR2 is ANQGSEA in the germline V gene. V was clipped by 7 bases and J by 0 bases, with 13 bases between them. CDR3 in amino acids: CSAGRGRSYEQYF. The CDR3, as DNA: TGCAGCGCCGGGCGGGGGCGCTCCTACGAGCAGTACTTC.

The genes are TRBV7-2 and TRBJ2-5; TRBD2 agrees at 8 bases. CDR1 is SGHTA, CDR2 FQGNSA, per germline. This CDR3 region has 13 residues. J lost 4 bases, V lost 5 bases, and 3 bases had no gene match. The CDR3 DNA follows: TGTGCCAGCAGCCAAACTAGCGGAGAGACCCAGTACTTC. This codes for CASSQTSGETQYF.

The chain employs TRBV5-6 and TRBJ1-3; D gene uncertain. The CDR3 extends over 13 amino acids. V was shortened by 2 bases and J by 7 bases, with 10 bases between the two germline ends. CDR1 and CDR2 from the germline V gene are SGHDT and YYEEEE. CDR3 residues: CASSFGETNTIYF. In DNA form, the CDR3 reads TGTGCCAGCAGCTTCGGAGAGACCAACACCATATATTTT.

The genes are TRBV5-1 and TRBJ2-3, with TRBD2 matching 7 bases. The CDR3 has 15 residues. Germline lookup yields CDR1 SGHRS and CDR2 YFSETQ. V lost 5 bases, J lost 1 base, and 7 bases stayed unmatched. The CDR3 DNA reads as TGCGCCAGCAGTAAGATGGCGGGGGGCACAGATACGCAGTATTTT. As protein: CASSKMAGGTDTQYF.

This chain joins TRBV7-3 and TRBJ2-2, with TRBD1 as a possible D gene (6 bases). The germline CDR1 and CDR2 sequences are SGHTA and FQGTGA. Trimming cost V 1 base and J 1 base, with 7 bases left between them. This CDR3 region has 15 residues. The CDR3 loop reads CASSLRGQNTGELFF. The CDR3 region has the DNA TGTGCCAGCAGCTTAAGGGGGCAGAACACCGGGGAGCTGTTTTTT. The full variable domain, with the rest looked up from reference TRBV7-3 and TRBJ2-2, is GAGVSQTPSNKVTEKGKYVELRCDPISGHTALYWYRQSLGQGPEFLIYFQGTGAADDSGLPNDRFFAVRPEGSVSTLKIQRTERGDSAVYLCASSLRGQNTGELFFGEGSRLTVL.

The rearrangement uses TRBV30 and TRBJ2-5; D is tentatively TRBD1 or TRBD2 (5 bases each). The V gene lost 0 bases and the J gene lost 6 bases, with 14 bases spanning the gap. The CDR3 loop spans 14 amino acids. Per the germline V gene, CDR1 is GTSNPN and CDR2 is SVGIG (reference sequence). The CDR3 bases are TGTGCCTGGAGTGTTTACGGGGCAGTTCAGACCCAGTACTTC. This encodes CAWSVYGAVQTQYF. The whole variable domain, filled in from reference TRBV30 and TRBJ2-5, reads SQTIHQWPATLVQPVGSPLSLECTVEGTSNPNLYWYRQAAGRGLQLLFYSVGIGQISSEVPQNLSASRPQDRQFILSSKKLLLSDSGFYLCAWSVYGAVQTQYFGPGTRLLVL.

The count of this clone is one. The genes are TRBV5-1 and TRBJ2-1; 8 bases match TRBD1. V was pared by 5 bases and J by 9 bases, with 10 bases of the junction left unmatched. This CDR3 spans 14 amino acids. Germline loops: CDR1 SGHRS, CDR2 YFSETQ. The CDR3 DNA sequence: TGCGCCAGCAGATCCGGGACAGGTATGATTGAGCAGTTCTTC. As protein: CASRSGTGMIEQFF.

The genes are TRBV2 and TRBJ2-3; TRBD1 agrees at 10 bases. Germline trimming cut 9 bases from V and 3 bases from J; bases unmatched to any gene: 6. The CDR3 contains 14 residues. Germline loops: CDR1 SNHLY, CDR2 FYNNEI. The CDR3: CARTGGAGTDTQYF. The DNA for the CDR3 is TGTGCCAGGACAGGGGGCGCGGGGACAGATACGCAGTATTTT.

In regard to this clone: The limits of the CDR3 on the DNA are not certain, so only TCRdb's listed CDR3 is given. This chain uses TRBV5-8 with TRBJ1-1. In germline, CDR1 is SGHTS, CDR2 YDEGEE. The CDR3 is 13 residues long, ends included. CDR3 region: CASSFGSGTEAFF.

This chain joins TRBV4-1 and TRBJ2-7; 11 bases are shared with TRBD2. Germline loops: CDR1 MGHRA, CDR2 YSYEKL. Trimming cost V 3 bases and J 2 bases; bases outside gene matches: 3. The CDR3 spans 15 residues. The CDR3 DNA reads TGCGCCAGCAGCCAGGGGACTAGCGGACCCTACGAGCAGTACTTC. As protein: CASSQGTSGPYEQYF.

This chain links TRBV4-1 with TRBJ1-1; the D is unclear. The CDR3 extends over 13 amino acids. Trimming took 1 base from V and 7 from J, leaving 10 bases between them. Germline V gene sequence: CDR1 MGHRA, CDR2 YSYEKL. The CDR3 here is CASSQALGFEAFF. CDR3 in DNA: TGCGCCAGCAGCCAAGCCTTGGGATTTGAAGCTTTCTTT.

This rearrangement joins TRBV19 to TRBJ1-2, with 10 bases lining up with TRBD1. Germline V gene data show CDR1 as LNHDA and CDR2 as SQIVND (reference sequence). The CDR3 is 15 residues long. The ends lost 6 bases at V and 8 bases at J; junction bases unmatched: 12. CDR3 sequence reads: CASRKSGTGVGGYTF. CDR3 sequence (DNA): TGTGCCAGTAGGAAGTCCGGGACAGGGGTTGGAGGCTACACCTTC.

A note on this clone: This may stem from a read error, because a much larger clone lies one nucleotide away. The DNA of the CDR3 is TGTGCCAGCAGCGCCTCCTACGAGCAGTACTTC. Its protein is CASSASYEQYF. This chain links TRBV7-8 with TRBJ2-7; D remains ambiguous. The CDR3 covers 11 residues. V was clipped by 5 bases and J by 0 bases, with 2 bases between them. Germline V gene sequence: CDR1 SGHVS, CDR2 FQNEAQ.

This clone was recorded a few times. The chain couples TRBV6-5 to TRBJ1-4; D is ambiguous. The germline V and J ends were trimmed by 8 bases and 4 bases, with 17 bases remaining between them. The CDR3 is made up of 15 amino acids. Germline V gene data show CDR1 as MNHEY and CDR2 as SVGAGI. In nucleotides, the CDR3 is TGTGCCAGCCAGATATGGGGAATGGATAATGAAAAACTGTTTTTT. Translating gives CASQIWGMDNEKLFF.

V is TRBV6-5 and J is TRBJ2-3; D uncertain. Germline lookup yields CDR1 MNHEY and CDR2 SVGAGI. V was shortened by 0 bases and J by 0 bases, with 4 bases between the two germline ends. The CDR3 has 14 residues. CDR3 DNA sequence: TGTGCCAGCAGTTACTCAGGGAGCACAGATACGCAGTATTTT. Translating gives CASSYSGSTDTQYF.

This clone was found a few times. The same CDR3 can be traced to other DNA sequences in this sample. The rearrangement links TRBV28 to TRBJ1-1; D not certain. CDR1 MDHEN and CDR2 SYDVKM come from the germline V gene. This CDR3 contains 12 residues. Trimming stripped 2 bases from V and 0 bases from J, with 1 base between. The CDR3 reads CASSLMNTEAFF. The CDR3, as DNA: TGTGCCAGCAGTTTAATGAACACTGAAGCTTTCTTT.

The chain recombines TRBV5-6 with TRBJ1-2; 8 bases map to TRBD1. Germline V gene sequence: CDR1 SGHDT, CDR2 YYEEEE. The CDR3 runs to 16 residues. The V gene end was trimmed by 3 bases and the J gene end by 4 bases; junction bases not matched to a gene: 11. The CDR3, as DNA: TGTGCCAGCAGCTCGGGACAGGCCCATACACTCTATGGCTACACCTTC. It yields the protein CASSSGQAHTLYGYTF.